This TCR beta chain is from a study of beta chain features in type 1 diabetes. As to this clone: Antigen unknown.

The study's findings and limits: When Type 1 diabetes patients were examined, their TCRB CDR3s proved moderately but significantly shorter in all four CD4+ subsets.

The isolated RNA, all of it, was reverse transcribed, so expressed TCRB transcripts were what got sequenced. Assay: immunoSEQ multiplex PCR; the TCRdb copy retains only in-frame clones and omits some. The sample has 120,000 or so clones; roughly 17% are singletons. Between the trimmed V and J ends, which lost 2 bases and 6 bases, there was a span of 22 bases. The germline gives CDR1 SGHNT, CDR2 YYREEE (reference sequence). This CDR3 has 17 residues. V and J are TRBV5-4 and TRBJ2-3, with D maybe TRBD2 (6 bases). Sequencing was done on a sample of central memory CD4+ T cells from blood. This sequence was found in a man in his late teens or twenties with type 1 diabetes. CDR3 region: CASSLSLIGTSGDTQYF. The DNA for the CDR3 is TGTGCCAGCAGCTTAAGTCTAATCGGGACCAGCGGGGATACGCAGTATTTT.